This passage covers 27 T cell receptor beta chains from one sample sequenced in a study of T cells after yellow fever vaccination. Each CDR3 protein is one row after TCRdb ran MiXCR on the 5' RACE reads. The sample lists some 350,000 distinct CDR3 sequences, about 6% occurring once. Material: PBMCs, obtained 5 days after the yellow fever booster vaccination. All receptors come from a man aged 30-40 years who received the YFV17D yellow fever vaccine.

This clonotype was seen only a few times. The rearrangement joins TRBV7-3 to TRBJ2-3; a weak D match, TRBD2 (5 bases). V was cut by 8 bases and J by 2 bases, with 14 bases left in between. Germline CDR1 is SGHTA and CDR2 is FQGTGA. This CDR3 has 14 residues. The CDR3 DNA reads TGTGCCAGCCGGCTCTCCCGGGACACAGATACGCAGTATTTT. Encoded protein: CASRLSRDTDTQYF.

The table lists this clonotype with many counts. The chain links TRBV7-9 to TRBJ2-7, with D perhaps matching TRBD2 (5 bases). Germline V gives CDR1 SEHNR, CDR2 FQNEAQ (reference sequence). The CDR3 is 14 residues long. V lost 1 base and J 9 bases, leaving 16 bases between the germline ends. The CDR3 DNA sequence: TGTGCCAGCAGCTTAGATCCGGGATCTACGACGCAGTACTTC. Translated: CASSLDPGSTTQYF. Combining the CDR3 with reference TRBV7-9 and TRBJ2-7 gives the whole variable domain DTGVSQNPRHKITKRGQNVTFRCDPISEHNRLYWYRQTLGQGPEFLTYFQNEAQLEKSRLLSDRFSAERPKGSFSTLEIQRTEQGDSAMYLCASSLDPGSTTQYFGPGTRLTVT.

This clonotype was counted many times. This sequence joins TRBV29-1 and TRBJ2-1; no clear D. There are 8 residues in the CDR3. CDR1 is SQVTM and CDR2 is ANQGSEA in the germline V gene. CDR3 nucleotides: TGCACCGTAGATGAGCAGTTCTTC. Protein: CTVDEQFF.

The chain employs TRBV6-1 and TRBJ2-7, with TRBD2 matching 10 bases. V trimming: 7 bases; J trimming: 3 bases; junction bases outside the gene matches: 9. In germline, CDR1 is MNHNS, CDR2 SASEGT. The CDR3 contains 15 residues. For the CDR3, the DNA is TGTGCCAGCACCCAGGGGACTAGCGTGATCTACGAGCAGTACTTC. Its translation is CASTQGTSVIYEQYF.

CDR3 protein: CASSLAQFPGNEQFF. CDR3 nucleotides: TGCGCCAGCAGCTTGGCACAGTTCCCTGGGAATGAGCAGTTCTTC. The J gene is TRBJ2-1, the V gene TRBV5-1; no definite D call. Trimming pared 0 bases from V and 7 bases from J, leaving 14 bases between. CDR1 and CDR2 (germline): SGHRS, YFSETQ. The CDR3 spans 15 residues.

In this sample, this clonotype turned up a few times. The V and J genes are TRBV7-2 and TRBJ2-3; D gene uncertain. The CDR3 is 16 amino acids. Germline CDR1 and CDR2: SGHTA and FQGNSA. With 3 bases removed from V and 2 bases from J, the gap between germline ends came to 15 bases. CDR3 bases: TGTGCCAGCAGCTTTAGGCAGTTAAGTTTCACAGATACGCAGTATTTT. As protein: CASSFRQLSFTDTQYF.

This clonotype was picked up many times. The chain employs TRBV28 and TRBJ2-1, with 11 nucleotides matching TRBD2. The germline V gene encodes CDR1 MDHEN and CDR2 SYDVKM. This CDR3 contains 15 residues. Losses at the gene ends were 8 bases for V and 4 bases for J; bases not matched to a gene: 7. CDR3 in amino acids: CASGLAGGPYNEQFF. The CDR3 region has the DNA TGTGCCAGCGGGTTAGCGGGAGGGCCTTACAATGAGCAGTTCTTC.

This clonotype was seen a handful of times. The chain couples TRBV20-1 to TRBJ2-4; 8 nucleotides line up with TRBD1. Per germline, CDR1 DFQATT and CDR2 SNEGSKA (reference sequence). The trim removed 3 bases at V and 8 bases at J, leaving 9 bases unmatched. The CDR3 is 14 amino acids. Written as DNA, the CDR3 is TGCAGTGCTAGCAGGGGGCGCGGTTCGGACATTCAGTACTTC. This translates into CSASRGRGSDIQYF.

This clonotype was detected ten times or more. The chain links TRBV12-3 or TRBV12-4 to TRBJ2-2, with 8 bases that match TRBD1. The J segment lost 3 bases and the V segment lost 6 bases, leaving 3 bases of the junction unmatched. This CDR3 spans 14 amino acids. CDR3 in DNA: TGTGCCAGCAGGGCGGACAGGGACACCGGGGAGCTGTTTTTT. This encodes CASRADRDTGELFF.

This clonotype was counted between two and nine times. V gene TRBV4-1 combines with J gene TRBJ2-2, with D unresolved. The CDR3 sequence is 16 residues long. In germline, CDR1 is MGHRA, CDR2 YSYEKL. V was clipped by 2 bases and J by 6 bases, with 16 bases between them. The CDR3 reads CASSQPPSPRAGELFF. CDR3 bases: TGCGCCAGCAGCCAACCTCCGAGCCCCCGCGCCGGGGAGCTGTTTTTT.

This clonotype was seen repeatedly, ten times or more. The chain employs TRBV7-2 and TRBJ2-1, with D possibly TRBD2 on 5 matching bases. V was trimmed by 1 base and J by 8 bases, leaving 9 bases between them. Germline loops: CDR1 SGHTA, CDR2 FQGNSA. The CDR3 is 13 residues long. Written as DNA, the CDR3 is TGTGCCAGCAGCTTAGGTCGGCGGGATGAGCAGTTCTTC. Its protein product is CASSLGRRDEQFF.

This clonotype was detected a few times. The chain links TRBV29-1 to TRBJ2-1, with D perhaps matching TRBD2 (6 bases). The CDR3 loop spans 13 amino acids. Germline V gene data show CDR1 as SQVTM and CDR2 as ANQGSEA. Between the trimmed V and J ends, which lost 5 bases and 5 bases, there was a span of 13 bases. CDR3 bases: TGCAGCGTTACTAGGGCGGGGAACAATGAGCAGTTCTTC. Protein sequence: CSVTRAGNNEQFF.

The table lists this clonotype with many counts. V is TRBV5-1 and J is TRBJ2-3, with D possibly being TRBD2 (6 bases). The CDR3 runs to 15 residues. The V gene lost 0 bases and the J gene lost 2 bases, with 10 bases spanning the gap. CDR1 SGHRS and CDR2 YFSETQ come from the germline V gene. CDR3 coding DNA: TGCGCCAGCAGCTTGGCCGGGACTCCCACAGATACGCAGTATTTT. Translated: CASSLAGTPTDTQYF.

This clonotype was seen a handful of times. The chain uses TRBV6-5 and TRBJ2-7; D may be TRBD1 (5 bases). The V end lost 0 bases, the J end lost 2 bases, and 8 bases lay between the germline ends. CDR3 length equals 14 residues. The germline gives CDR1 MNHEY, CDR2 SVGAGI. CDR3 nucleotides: TGTGCCAGCAGTTACTCATTACAGGCCTACGAGCAGTACTTC. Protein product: CASSYSLQAYEQYF.

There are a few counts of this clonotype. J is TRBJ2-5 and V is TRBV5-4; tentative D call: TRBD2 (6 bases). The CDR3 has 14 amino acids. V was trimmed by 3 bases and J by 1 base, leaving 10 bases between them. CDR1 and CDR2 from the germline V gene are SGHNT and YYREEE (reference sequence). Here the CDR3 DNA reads TGTGCCAGCAGCTCGCCTAGCGTCCAAGAGACCCAGTACTTC. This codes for CASSSPSVQETQYF.

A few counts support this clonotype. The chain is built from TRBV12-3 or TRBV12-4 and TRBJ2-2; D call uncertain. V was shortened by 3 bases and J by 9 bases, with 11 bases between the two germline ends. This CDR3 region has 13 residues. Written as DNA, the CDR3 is TGTGCCAGCAGTTTGGACCTAGACCGGGAGCTGTTTTTT. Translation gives CASSLDLDRELFF.

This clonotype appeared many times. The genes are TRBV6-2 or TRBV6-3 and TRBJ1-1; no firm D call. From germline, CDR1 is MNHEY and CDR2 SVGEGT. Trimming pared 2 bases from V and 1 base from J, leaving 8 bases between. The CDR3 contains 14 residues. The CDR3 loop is CASSYHLKNTEAFF. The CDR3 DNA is TGTGCCAGCAGTTACCACTTGAAGAACACTGAAGCTTTCTTT.

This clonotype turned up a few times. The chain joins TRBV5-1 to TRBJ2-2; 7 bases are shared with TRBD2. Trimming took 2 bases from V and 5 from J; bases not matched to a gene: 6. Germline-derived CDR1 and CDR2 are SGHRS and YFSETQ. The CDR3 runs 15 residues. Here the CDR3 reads CASSLGGSRTGELFF. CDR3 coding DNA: TGCGCCAGCAGCTTAGGCGGGAGTAGAACCGGGGAGCTGTTTTTT.

The CDR3 is CSARRGGETDTQYF. The CDR3 DNA reads TGCAGTGCTCGGCGGGGAGGGGAGACAGATACGCAGTATTTT. This sequence joins TRBV20-1 and TRBJ2-3; 7 bases are a match to TRBD2. Looked up from germline, CDR1 is DFQATT and CDR2 is SNEGSKA (reference sequence). V shed 5 bases, J shed 3 bases, and the junction held 8 bases outside the gene matches. The CDR3 has 14 amino acids.

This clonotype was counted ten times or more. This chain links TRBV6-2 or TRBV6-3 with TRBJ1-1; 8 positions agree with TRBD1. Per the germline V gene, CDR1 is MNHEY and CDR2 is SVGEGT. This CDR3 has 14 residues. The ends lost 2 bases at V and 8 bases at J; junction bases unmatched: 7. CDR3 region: CASSYAGGSSEAFF. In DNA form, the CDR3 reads TGTGCCAGCAGTTACGCAGGGGGCTCCTCCGAAGCTTTCTTT.

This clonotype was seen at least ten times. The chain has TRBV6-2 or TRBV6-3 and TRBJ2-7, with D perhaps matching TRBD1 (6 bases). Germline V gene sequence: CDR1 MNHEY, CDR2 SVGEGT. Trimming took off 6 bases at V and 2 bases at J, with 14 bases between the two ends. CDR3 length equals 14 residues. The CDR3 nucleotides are TGTGCCAGCAGCCAATGGACAGTCCCCTACGAGCAGTACTTC. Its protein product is CASSQWTVPYEQYF.

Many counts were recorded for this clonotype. CDR3 coding DNA: TGTGCCAGCAGCCTAACTAGCGGGGCCTACGAGCAGTACTTC. Its translation: CASSLTSGAYEQYF. The V gene is TRBV7-2, the J gene TRBJ2-7; 10 positions agree with TRBD2. Germline assignment: CDR1 SGHTA and CDR2 FQGNSA. The CDR3 contains 14 residues. The J segment lost 2 bases and the V segment lost 5 bases, leaving 3 bases of the junction unmatched.

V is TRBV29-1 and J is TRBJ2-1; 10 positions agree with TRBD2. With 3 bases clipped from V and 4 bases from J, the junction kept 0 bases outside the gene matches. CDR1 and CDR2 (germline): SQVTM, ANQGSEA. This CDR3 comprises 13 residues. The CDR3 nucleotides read TGCAGCGTTGAGGGACTAGCGTACAATGAGCAGTTCTTC. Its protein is CSVEGLAYNEQFF.

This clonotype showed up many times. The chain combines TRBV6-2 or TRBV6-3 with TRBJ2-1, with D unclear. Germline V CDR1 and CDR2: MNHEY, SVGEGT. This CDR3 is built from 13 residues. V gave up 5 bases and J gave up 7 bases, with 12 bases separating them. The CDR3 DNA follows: TGTGCCAGCAGTGCGTCCCAGAGGAATGAGCAGTTCTTC. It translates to CASSASQRNEQFF.

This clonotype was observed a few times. The DNA of the CDR3 is TGCAGTGCTAGATATCCTGACAGGGACCCTAGAGAGACCCAGTACTTC. Translating gives CSARYPDRDPRETQYF. The chain joins TRBV20-1 to TRBJ2-5; 7 bases are a match to TRBD1. CDR1 is DFQATT, CDR2 SNEGSKA, per germline (reference sequence). CDR3 length: 16 residues. The V segment lost 2 bases and the J segment 4 bases; nucleotides outside the gene matches: 13.

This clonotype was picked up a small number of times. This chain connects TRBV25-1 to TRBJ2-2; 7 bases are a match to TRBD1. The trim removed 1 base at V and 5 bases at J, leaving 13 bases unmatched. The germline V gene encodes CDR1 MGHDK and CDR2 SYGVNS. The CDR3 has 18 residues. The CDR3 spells CASSESYDRDQRTGELFF. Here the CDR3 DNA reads TGTGCCAGCAGTGAATCTTACGACAGGGATCAGCGGACCGGGGAGCTGTTTTTT.

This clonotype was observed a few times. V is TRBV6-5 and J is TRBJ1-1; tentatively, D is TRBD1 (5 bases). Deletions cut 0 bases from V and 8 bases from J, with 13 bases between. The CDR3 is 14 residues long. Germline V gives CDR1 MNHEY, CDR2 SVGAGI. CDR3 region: CASSYSRGFVEAFF. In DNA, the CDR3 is TGTGCCAGCAGTTACTCTCGGGGGTTCGTGGAAGCTTTCTTT.